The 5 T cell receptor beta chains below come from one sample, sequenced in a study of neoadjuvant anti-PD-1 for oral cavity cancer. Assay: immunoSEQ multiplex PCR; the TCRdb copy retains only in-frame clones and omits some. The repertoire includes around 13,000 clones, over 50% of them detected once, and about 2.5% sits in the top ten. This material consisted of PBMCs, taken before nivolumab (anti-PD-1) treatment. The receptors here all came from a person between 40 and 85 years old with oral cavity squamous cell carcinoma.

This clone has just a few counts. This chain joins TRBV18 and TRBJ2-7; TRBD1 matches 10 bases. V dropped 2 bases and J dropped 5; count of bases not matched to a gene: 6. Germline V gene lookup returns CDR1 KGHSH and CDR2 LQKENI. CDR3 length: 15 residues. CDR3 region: CASSPAGTGAHEQYF. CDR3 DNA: TGTGCCAGCTCACCAGCCGGGACAGGGGCCCACGAGCAGTACTTC.

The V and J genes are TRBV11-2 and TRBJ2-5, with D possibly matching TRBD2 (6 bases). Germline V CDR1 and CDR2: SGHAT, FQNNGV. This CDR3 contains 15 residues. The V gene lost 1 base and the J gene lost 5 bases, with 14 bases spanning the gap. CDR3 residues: CASSLVRGTRETQYF. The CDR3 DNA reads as TGTGCCAGCAGCTTAGTCCGGGGGACCCGGGAGACCCAGTACTTC.

CDR3 DNA sequence: TGCGCCAGCAGCGCGGGACTAGCGGGGGGTCCTCCCCACGAGCAGTACTTC. As protein: CASSAGLAGGPPHEQYF. The chain combines TRBV5-1 with TRBJ2-7, with TRBD2 matching over 15 bases. The CDR3 extends over 17 amino acids. CDR1 and CDR2 from the germline V gene are SGHRS and YFSETQ. Trimming cost V 4 bases and J 5 bases; bases outside gene matches: 10.

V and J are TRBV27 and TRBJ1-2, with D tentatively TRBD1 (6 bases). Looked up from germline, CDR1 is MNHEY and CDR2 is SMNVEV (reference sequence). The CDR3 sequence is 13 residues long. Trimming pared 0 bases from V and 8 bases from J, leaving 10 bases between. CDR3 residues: CASSLSHREGYTF. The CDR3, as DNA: TGTGCCAGCAGTTTATCCCACAGGGAGGGCTACACCTTC.

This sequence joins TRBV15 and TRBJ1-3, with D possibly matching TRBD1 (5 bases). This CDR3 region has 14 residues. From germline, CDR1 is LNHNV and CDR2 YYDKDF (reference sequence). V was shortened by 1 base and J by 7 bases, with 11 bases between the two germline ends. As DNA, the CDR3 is TGTGCCACCAGCAGAGTCGGGGGGAAGAACACCATATATTTT. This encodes CATSRVGGKNTIYF. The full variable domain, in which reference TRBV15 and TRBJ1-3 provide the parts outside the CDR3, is DAMVIQNPRYQVTQFGKPVTLSCSQTLNHNVMYWYQQKSSQAPKLLFHYYDKDFNNEADTPDNFQSRRPNTSFCFLDIRSPGLGDTAMYLCATSRVGGKNTIYFGEGSWLTVV.